The 23 T cell receptor beta chains listed next were all sequenced from one sample in a study of blood T cells in healthy people across ages (dated by TCRdb to between 2014 and 2017). The receptor library was made with 5' RACE. The data were produced on an Illumina HiSeq 2500. A second about 7 to 12 cycle PCR used a sample-barcoded 5' primer and a J-beta primer mix. TCRdb passed the public sequencing reads through fastp at Q25 and MiXCR, retaining productive beta sequences. Rows matching on CDR3 protein sequence are summarized as one entry with the most common DNA and genes. This sample is represented by about 720,000 distinct CDR3 sequences; about 24% of them were singletons. The ten largest clones add up to about 20% of the sample. The source material was blood. The receptors were gathered from a man aged 65-85 years in good health.

V gene TRBV5-1 combines with J gene TRBJ1-2; the D is unclear. This CDR3 region has 13 residues. Germline CDR1 and CDR2: SGHRS and YFSETQ. The germline V and J ends were trimmed by 0 bases and 7 bases, with 10 bases remaining between them. The CDR3: CASSLETMGGYTF. CDR3 DNA: TGCGCCAGCAGCTTGGAGACAATGGGTGGCTACACCTTC.

This rearrangement joins TRBV7-2 to TRBJ1-4; unclear D gene. The germline V gene has CDR1 SGHTA and CDR2 FQGNSA. The CDR3 runs to 13 residues. Trimming left V 3 bases short and J 3 bases short, with 5 bases between. CDR3 region: CASSLPSNEKLFF. For the CDR3, the DNA is TGTGCCAGCAGCTTGCCATCTAATGAAAAACTGTTTTTT.

There are a few counts of this clonotype. The V and J genes are TRBV6-5 and TRBJ1-1; 7 nucleotides match TRBD1. CDR1 is MNHEY, CDR2 SVGAGI, per germline. The CDR3 spans 11 residues. Unmatched junction bases numbered 4, after V lost 7 bases and J lost 8 bases. The DNA of the CDR3 is TGTGCCAGCAACACAGGGGCCGAAGCTTTCTTT. This gives the protein CASNTGAEAFF.

This clonotype occurred once. The J gene is TRBJ2-5, the V gene TRBV20-1; maybe TRBD1 (5 bases). Trimming removed 0 bases at V and 5 bases at J, with 10 bases between. The CDR3 loop spans 13 amino acids. Per germline, CDR1 DFQATT and CDR2 SNEGSKA (reference sequence). DNA of the CDR3: TGCAGTGCTAGAGAGTGGGGCATGGAGACCCAGTACTTC. This sequence encodes CSAREWGMETQYF.

This clonotype was recorded at least ten times. The CDR3 DNA sequence: TGCGCCAGCAGCTTGGGGCACACTGGAGAGACCCAGTACTTC. Protein product: CASSLGHTGETQYF. This chain links TRBV5-1 with TRBJ2-5; D is ambiguous. The germline V and J ends were trimmed by 0 bases and 4 bases, with 10 bases remaining between them. The CDR3 loop spans 14 amino acids. Per the germline V gene, CDR1 is SGHRS and CDR2 is YFSETQ.

V and J are TRBV9 and TRBJ2-7, with 9 bases matching TRBD2. The tail of the sequence fits TRBJ2-5 better, so the J call may be wrong. This CDR3 comprises 16 residues. Germline V gene lookup returns CDR1 SGDLS and CDR2 YYNGEE. Written as DNA, the CDR3 is TGTGCCAGCAGCATGACCGGGACTAGCAGACAAGAGACCCAGTACTTC. Its protein product is CASSMTGTSRQETQYF.

This clonotype has more than one count but fewer than ten. The V gene is TRBV10-3, the J gene TRBJ2-5, with TRBD2 matching over 14 bases. Germline CDR1 is ENHRY and CDR2 is SYGVKD. The trim removed 11 bases at V and 5 bases at J, leaving 7 bases unmatched. This CDR3 is 14 amino acids long. The chain's CDR3 is CAVGTSGSGETQYF. DNA for the CDR3: TGTGCCGTTGGGACTAGCGGGAGCGGGGAGACCCAGTACTTC.

The chain links TRBV7-9 to TRBJ1-5, with D perhaps TRBD1 (6 bases). The CDR3 loop spans 14 amino acids. CDR1 and CDR2 from the germline V gene are SEHNR and FQNEAQ (reference sequence). Between the trimmed V and J ends, which lost 5 bases and 7 bases, there was a span of 15 bases. CDR3 protein: CASSQGTTGQPQHF. CDR3 nucleotides: TGTGCCAGCAGCCAGGGGACGACGGGCCAGCCCCAGCATTTT.

A few counts support this clonotype. V usage is TRBV28 and J usage is TRBJ1-1, with a tentative D call TRBD1 (6 bases). Deletions cut 5 bases from V and 11 bases from J, with 15 bases between. The CDR3 extends over 12 amino acids. Per the germline V gene, CDR1 is MDHEN and CDR2 is SYDVKM. The CDR3 coding sequence is TGTGCCAGCAGTCGCCCGGGGGCCCGCGCTTTCTTT. Protein product: CASSRPGARAFF.

This chain connects TRBV11-2 to TRBJ2-1, with 8 nucleotides matching TRBD2. Trimming cost V 1 base and J 16 bases; bases outside gene matches: 9. CDR1 and CDR2 from the germline V gene are SGHAT and FQNNGV. The CDR3 has 13 amino acids. The CDR3 region has the DNA TGTGCCAGCAGCTTAGCGGCTAGCGGGCGCAAATTCTTC. Residues: CASSLAASGRKFF.

The genes are TRBV10-3 and TRBJ1-2; D unclear. Germline loops: CDR1 ENHRY, CDR2 SYGVKD. The V end was cut by 1 base, the J end by 5 bases, with 8 bases between. The CDR3 consists of 13 residues. CDR3 residues: CAISELESYGYTF. CDR3 DNA sequence: TGTGCCATCAGTGAGTTGGAGAGTTATGGCTACACCTTC.

This clonotype appeared a few times. The V call is TRBV5-1, the J call TRBJ2-5; TRBD2 aligns across 8 bases. The CDR3 length is 15 residues. Germline trimming cut 0 bases from V and 5 bases from J; bases unmatched to any gene: 6. The germline V gene encodes CDR1 SGHRS and CDR2 YFSETQ. CDR3 region: CASSLDGGAYETQYF. Here the CDR3 DNA reads TGCGCCAGCAGCTTGGACGGGGGGGCATATGAGACCCAGTACTTC.

This clonotype turned up a few times. This could be a read error, since a much larger clone is one nucleotide away. The rearrangement uses TRBV12-3 or TRBV12-4 and TRBJ2-1; TRBD1 aligns across 7 bases. The DNA end is more similar to TRBJ2-5, so the J call may be wrong. The CDR3 runs 14 residues. CDR3 region: CASSLVRGQETQYF. CDR3 coding DNA: TGTGCCAGCAGTTTAGTCAGGGGGCAAGAGACCCAGTACTTC.

This clonotype was counted only a few times. This chain links TRBV15 with TRBJ2-1; TRBD2 matches 8 bases. This CDR3 region has 15 residues. After removal of 0 bases from V and 13 bases from J, the junction contained 11 bases not matched to a gene. Germline CDR1 reads LNHNV; CDR2 reads YYDKDF (reference sequence). CDR3 sequence reads: CATSRDKLAGGAQFF. CDR3 coding DNA: TGTGCCACCAGCAGAGATAAACTGGCGGGAGGAGCCCAGTTCTTC.

CDR3 in amino acids: CSAITSGIDTQYF. The CDR3 nucleotides are TGCAGCGCCATAACTAGCGGGATTGATACGCAGTATTTT. This chain joins TRBV29-1 and TRBJ2-3, with 10 bases that match TRBD2. Germline values: CDR1 SQVTM, CDR2 ANQGSEA. The CDR3 runs 13 residues. V shed 7 bases, J shed 6 bases, and the junction held 7 bases outside the gene matches.

This rearrangement joins TRBV30 to TRBJ2-1; TRBD2 aligns across 14 bases. CDR3 length: 14 residues. Germline CDR1 GTSNPN, CDR2 SVGIG (reference sequence). The V segment lost 5 bases and the J segment 6 bases; nucleotides outside the gene matches: 3. The CDR3: CAWLGTSGSNEQFF. The CDR3 region has the DNA TGTGCCTGGCTTGGGACTAGCGGGAGCAATGAGCAGTTCTTC.

This clonotype was seen a handful of times. The V and J genes are TRBV24-1 and TRBJ2-5; perhaps TRBD1 as D (6 bases). V was clipped by 4 bases and J by 2 bases, with 10 bases between them. The CDR3 has 14 amino acids. In germline, CDR1 is KGHDR, CDR2 SFDVKD. CDR3 region: CATSEAGQQETQYF. The CDR3 bases are TGTGCCACCAGTGAGGCTGGACAGCAAGAGACCCAGTACTTC.

This clonotype was counted between two and nine times. The rearrangement joins TRBV5-1 to TRBJ1-2; a weak D match, TRBD1 (6 bases). This CDR3 contains 15 residues. The germline V and J ends were trimmed by 0 bases and 4 bases, with 13 bases remaining between them. Germline V CDR1 and CDR2: SGHRS, YFSETQ. The CDR3 DNA follows: TGCGCCAGCAGCTTGGGCCCAGGGGAGTCCTATGGCTACACCTTC. Protein sequence: CASSLGPGESYGYTF.

V is TRBV12-3 or TRBV12-4 and J is TRBJ1-1; D ambiguous. CDR3 length: 14 residues. The V end lost 2 bases, the J end lost 4 bases, and 11 bases lay between the germline ends. In DNA form, the CDR3 reads TGTGCCAGCAGTTTAACTACGGTGGGCACTGAAGCTTTCTTT. This gives the protein CASSLTTVGTEAFF.

This sequence joins TRBV11-1 and TRBJ2-2, with TRBD1 matching over 10 bases. Trimming at V came to 8 bases and at J to 6 bases, leaving 9 bases not matched to a gene. This CDR3 comprises 15 residues. CDR1 and CDR2 from the germline V gene are SGHAT and FQDESV (reference sequence). CDR3 sequence reads: CASAPGQGYSGELFF. CDR3 in DNA: TGTGCCAGCGCACCGGGACAGGGGTATTCCGGGGAGCTGTTTTTT.

This clonotype has a handful of counts. V gene TRBV20-1 combines with J gene TRBJ2-7; possibly TRBD2 for D (5 bases). The DNA matches TRBJ2-5 better at its end, which makes the J call doubtful. Germline V lookup: CDR1 DFQATT, CDR2 SNEGSKA (reference sequence). The CDR3 totals 16 residues. CDR3 amino acids: CSARVDRRVTQETQYF. The CDR3 nucleotides are TGCAGTGCTAGAGTGGACCGGCGGGTAACCCAAGAGACCCAGTACTTC.

This rearrangement joins TRBV12-5 to TRBJ1-2; D is unresolved. Germline values: CDR1 LGHNT, CDR2 FRNRAP. This CDR3 has 13 residues. V was clipped by 6 bases and J by 6 bases, with 14 bases between them. DNA for the CDR3: TGTGCTAGTGGGCGAGGGCGATGGGATGGCTACACCTTC. Protein sequence: CASGRGRWDGYTF. Together with reference TRBV12-5 and TRBJ1-2, the CDR3 gives the full variable domain: DARVTQTPRHKVTEMGQEVTMRCQPILGHNTVFWYRQTMMQGLELLAYFRNRAPLDDSGMPKDRFSAEMPDATLATLKIQPSEPRDSAVYFCASGRGRWDGYTFGSGTRLTVV.

This clonotype was detected ten times or more. This chain joins TRBV5-1 and TRBJ2-1; no clear D gene. The CDR3 totals 16 residues. Germline values: CDR1 SGHRS, CDR2 YFSETQ. V was pared by 0 bases and J by 0 bases, with 10 bases between. In DNA, the CDR3 is TGCGCCAGCAGCTTGGAGGTAGCTGACTCCTACAATGAGCAGTTCTTC. Its protein is CASSLEVADSYNEQFF.